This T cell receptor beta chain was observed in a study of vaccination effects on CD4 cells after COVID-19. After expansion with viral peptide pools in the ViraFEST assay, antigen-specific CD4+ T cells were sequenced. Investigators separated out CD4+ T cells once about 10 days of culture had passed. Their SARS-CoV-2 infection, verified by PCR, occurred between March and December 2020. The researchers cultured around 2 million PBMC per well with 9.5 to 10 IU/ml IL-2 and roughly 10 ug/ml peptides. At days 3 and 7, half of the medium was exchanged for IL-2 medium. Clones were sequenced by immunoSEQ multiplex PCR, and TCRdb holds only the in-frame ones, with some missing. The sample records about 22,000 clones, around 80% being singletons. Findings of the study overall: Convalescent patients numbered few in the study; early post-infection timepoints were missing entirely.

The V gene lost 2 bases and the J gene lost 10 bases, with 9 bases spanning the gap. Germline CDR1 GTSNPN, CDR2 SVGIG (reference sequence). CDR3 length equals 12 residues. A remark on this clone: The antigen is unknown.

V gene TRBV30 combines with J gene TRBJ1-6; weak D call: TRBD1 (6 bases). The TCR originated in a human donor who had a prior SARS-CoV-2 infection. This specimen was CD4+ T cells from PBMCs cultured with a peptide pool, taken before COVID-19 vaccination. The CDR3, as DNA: TGTGCCTGGAGTAGGGGGACCTCACCCCTCCACTTT. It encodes CAWSRGTSPLHF.